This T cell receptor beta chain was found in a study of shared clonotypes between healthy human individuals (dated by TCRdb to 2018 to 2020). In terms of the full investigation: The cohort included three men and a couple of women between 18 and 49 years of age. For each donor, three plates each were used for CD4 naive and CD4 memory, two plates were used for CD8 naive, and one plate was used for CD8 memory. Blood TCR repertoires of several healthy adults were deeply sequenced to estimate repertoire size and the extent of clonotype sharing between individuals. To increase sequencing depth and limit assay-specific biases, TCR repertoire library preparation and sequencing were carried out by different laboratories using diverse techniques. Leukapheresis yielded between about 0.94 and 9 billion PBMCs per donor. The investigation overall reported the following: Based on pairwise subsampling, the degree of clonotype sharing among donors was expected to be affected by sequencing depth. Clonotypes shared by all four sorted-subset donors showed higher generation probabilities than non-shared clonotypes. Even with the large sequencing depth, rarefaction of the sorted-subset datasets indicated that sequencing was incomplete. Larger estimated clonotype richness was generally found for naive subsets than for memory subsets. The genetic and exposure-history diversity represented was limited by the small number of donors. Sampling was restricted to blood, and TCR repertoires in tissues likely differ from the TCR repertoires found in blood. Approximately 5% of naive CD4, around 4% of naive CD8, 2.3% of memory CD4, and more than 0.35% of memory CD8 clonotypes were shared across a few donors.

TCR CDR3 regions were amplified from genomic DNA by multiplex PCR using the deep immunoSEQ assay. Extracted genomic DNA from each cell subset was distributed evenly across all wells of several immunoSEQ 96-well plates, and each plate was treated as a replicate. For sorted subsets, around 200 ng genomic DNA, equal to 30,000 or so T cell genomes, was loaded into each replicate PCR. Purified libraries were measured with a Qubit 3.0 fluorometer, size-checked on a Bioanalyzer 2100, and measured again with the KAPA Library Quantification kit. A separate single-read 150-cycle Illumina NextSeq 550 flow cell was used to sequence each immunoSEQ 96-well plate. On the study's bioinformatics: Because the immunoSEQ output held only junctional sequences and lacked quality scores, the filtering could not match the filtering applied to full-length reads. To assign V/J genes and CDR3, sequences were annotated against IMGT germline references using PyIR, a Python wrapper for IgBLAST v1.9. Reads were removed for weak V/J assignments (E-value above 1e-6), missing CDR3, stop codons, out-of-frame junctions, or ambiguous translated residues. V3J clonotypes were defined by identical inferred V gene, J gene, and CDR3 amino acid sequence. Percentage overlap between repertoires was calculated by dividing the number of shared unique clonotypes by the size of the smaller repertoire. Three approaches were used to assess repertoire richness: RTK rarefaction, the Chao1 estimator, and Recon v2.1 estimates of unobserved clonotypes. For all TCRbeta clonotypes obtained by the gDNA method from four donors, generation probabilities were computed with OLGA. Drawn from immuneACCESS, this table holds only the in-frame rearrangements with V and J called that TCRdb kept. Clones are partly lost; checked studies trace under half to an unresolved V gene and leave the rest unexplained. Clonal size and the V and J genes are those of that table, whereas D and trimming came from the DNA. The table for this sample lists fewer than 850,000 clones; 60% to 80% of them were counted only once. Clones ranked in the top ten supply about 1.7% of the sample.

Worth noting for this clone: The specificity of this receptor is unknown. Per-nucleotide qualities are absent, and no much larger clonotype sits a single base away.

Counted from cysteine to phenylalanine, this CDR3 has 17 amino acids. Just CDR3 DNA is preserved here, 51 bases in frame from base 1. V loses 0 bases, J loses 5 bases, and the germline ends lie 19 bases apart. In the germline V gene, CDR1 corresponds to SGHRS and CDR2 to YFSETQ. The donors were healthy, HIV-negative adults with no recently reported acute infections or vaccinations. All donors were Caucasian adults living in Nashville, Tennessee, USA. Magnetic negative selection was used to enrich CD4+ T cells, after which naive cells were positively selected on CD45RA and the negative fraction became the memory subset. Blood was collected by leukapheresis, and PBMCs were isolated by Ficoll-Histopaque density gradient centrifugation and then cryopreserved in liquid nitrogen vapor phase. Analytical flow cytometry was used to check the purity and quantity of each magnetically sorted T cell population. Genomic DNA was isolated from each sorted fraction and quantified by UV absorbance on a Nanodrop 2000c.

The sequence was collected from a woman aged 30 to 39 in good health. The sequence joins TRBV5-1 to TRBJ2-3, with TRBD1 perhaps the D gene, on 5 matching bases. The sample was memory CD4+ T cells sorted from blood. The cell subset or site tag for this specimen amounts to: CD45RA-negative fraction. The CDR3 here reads CASSLAFTAAQGDTQYF. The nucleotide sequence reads TGCGCCAGCAGCTTGGCGTTTACAGCCGCCCAGGGAGATACGCAGTATTTT.